Given below is one TCR beta chain in context. These data come from a study of identifying expanded T cells in peripheral blood. TCRdb keeps only in-frame clones here, not all; method: immunoSEQ multiplex PCR. The table has roughly 86,000 clones, 70% to 90% seen once; the top ten hold 4.5%. From germline, CDR1 is GTSNPN and CDR2 SVGIG (reference sequence). Trimming took off 3 bases at V and 4 bases at J, with 18 bases between the two ends. This CDR3 comprises 15 residues. The chain is built from TRBV30 and TRBJ2-5, with TRBD2 as a possible D gene (5 bases). This receptor was obtained from a person aged 18 to 69 in good health. The specimen was blood. In DNA form, the CDR3 reads TGTGCCTGGAGCGGTGGACTGCGGCGTGGAGAGACCCAGTACTTC. Its translation is CAWSGGLRRGETQYF.